This entry lists 20 T cell receptor beta chains sequenced from one sample in a study of beta chain features in type 1 diabetes. The study reverse transcribed the entire isolated RNA, so it sequenced expressed TCRB transcripts. Method: immunoSEQ multiplex PCR; TCRdb's copy keeps in-frame clones and lacks some. The data show some 240,000 clones, 15% to 20% seen once. Study-wide points: A moderate, significant TCRB CDR3 shortening appeared in type 1 diabetes across four CD4+ subsets.

Their antigens remain unidentified. Material for sequencing was naive CD4+ T cells from blood. The receptors were gathered from a man younger than 45 with type 1 diabetes.

This clone was seen a few times. This chain connects TRBV27 to TRBJ2-7; D remains unclear. The CDR3 covers 11 residues. V dropped 7 bases and J dropped 7 bases, with 11 bases sitting between them. The germline V gene encodes CDR1 MNHEY and CDR2 SMNVEV (reference sequence). CDR3 region: CASIFREEQYF. The CDR3 bases are TGTGCCAGCATCTTTAGGGAAGAGCAGTACTTC.

This chain connects TRBV28 to TRBJ1-1, with D maybe TRBD1 (6 bases). The CDR3 loop spans 13 amino acids. The V and J ends lost 6 bases and 1 base respectively, with 9 bases between them. Germline CDR1 MDHEN, CDR2 SYDVKM. CDR3 bases: TGTGCCAGCAGAGCGGGACAGAACACTGAAGCTTTCTTT. Amino acids: CASRAGQNTEAFF.

The chain is built from TRBV2 and TRBJ1-1, with D unresolved. The V gene's germline CDR1 is SNHLY and CDR2 FYNNEI. The CDR3 covers 14 residues. Trimming removed 5 bases at V and 1 base at J, with 11 bases between. Written as DNA, the CDR3 is TGTGCCAGCAGTTGGACGGCTCAGAACACTGAAGCTTTCTTT. This translates into CASSWTAQNTEAFF.

The chain joins TRBV30 to TRBJ2-7; D gene ambiguous. In germline, CDR1 is GTSNPN, CDR2 SVGIG (reference sequence). The germline V and J ends were trimmed by 0 bases and 9 bases, with 12 bases remaining between them. The CDR3 covers 12 residues. DNA of the CDR3: TGTGCCTGGAGTGTCCCAGGCGGCGGGCAGTACTTC. Residues: CAWSVPGGGQYF.

This chain uses TRBV11-2 with TRBJ2-5; the D is unclear. The CDR3 totals 11 residues. V was pared by 4 bases and J by 3 bases, with 3 bases between. Germline CDR1 is SGHAT and CDR2 is FQNNGV. The CDR3: CASSSEETQYF. The CDR3 coding sequence is TGTGCCAGCAGCTCTGAAGAGACCCAGTACTTC. The variable domain in full, with the rest retrieved from reference TRBV11-2 and TRBJ2-5, is EAGVAQSPRYKIIEKRQSVAFWCNPISGHATLYWYQQILGQGPKLLIQFQNNGVVDDSQLPKDRFSAERLKGVDSTLKIQPAKLEDSAVYLCASSSEETQYFGPGTRLLVL.

This clone was seen a handful of times. The rearrangement links TRBV10-3 to TRBJ2-7, with D perhaps given as TRBD1 or TRBD2 (5 bases each). Trimming cost V 5 bases and J 2 bases, with 10 bases left between them. Germline V gene data show CDR1 as ENHRY and CDR2 as SYGVKD. CDR3 size: 13 residues. The chain's CDR3 is CAISNGAAYEQYF. CDR3 bases: TGTGCCATCAGTAACGGGGCCGCCTACGAGCAGTACTTC.

The chain employs TRBV7-2 and TRBJ2-1; TRBD1 matches at 7 bases. CDR1 and CDR2 (germline): SGHTA, FQGNSA. CDR3 length: 14 amino acids. V lost 4 bases to trimming and J lost 6 bases; unmatched junction nucleotides: 6. The CDR3 sequence is CASSSRQGVNEQFF. CDR3 coding DNA: TGTGCCAGCAGCTCACGACAGGGCGTCAATGAGCAGTTCTTC.

The sample holds a few counts of this clone. V is TRBV29-1 and J is TRBJ1-5; D unclear. Germline-derived CDR1 and CDR2 are SQVTM and ANQGSEA. The CDR3 covers 12 residues. V shed 4 bases and J shed 3 bases, with 7 bases lying between them. For the CDR3, the DNA is TGCAGCGTTGGTCATGCCAATCAGCCCCAGCATTTT. Translated: CSVGHANQPQHF.

This clone has only a few counts. The chain employs TRBV29-1 and TRBJ2-7, with D hard to call. Germline-derived CDR1 and CDR2 are SQVTM and ANQGSEA. Trimming shortened V by 7 bases and J by 0 bases, and 16 bases separated the two germline ends. The CDR3 is 14 residues long. The CDR3 here is CSAVRASYSYEQYF. The CDR3 nucleotides are TGCAGCGCCGTCCGGGCCTCTTACTCCTACGAGCAGTACTTC.

Only a few counts were recorded for this clone. The chain is built from TRBV11-2 and TRBJ1-1, with a possible D match to TRBD1 (5 bases). Germline V lookup: CDR1 SGHAT, CDR2 FQNNGV. The CDR3 has 15 amino acids. Trimming shortened V by 5 bases and J by 0 bases, and 13 bases separated the two germline ends. The CDR3 is CASSPSTVLNTEAFF. CDR3 nucleotide sequence: TGTGCCAGCAGCCCCTCGACAGTACTGAACACTGAAGCTTTCTTT.

Concerning this clone: This specimen includes other DNA sequences encoding the same CDR3. The chain couples TRBV9 to TRBJ2-5, with TRBD1 identical over 7 bases. J gave up 2 bases and V 3 bases, and 1 base lay outside the gene matches. The CDR3 covers 13 residues. CDR1 is SGDLS, CDR2 YYNGEE, per germline. The CDR3 protein is CASSAGQQETQYF. DNA for the CDR3: TGTGCCAGCAGCGCGGGACAGCAAGAGACCCAGTACTTC.

There are a few counts of this clone. In DNA, the CDR3 is TGTGCCAGCAGCGTAGAAGCTTCGACTAGCGGGTCCCACGAGCAGTACTTC. Translating it yields CASSVEASTSGSHEQYF. This sequence joins TRBV9 and TRBJ2-7; the match to TRBD2 covers 10 bases. This CDR3 spans 17 amino acids. CDR1 SGDLS and CDR2 YYNGEE come from the germline V gene. V shed 0 bases and J 5 bases; nucleotides not matched to a gene: 11.

This chain connects TRBV7-9 to TRBJ2-1; D may be TRBD1 or TRBD2 (5 bases each). The CDR3 loop spans 17 amino acids. V lost 0 bases and J lost 7, with 19 bases in between. Germline CDR1 and CDR2: SEHNR and FQNEAQ (reference sequence). CDR3 sequence (DNA): TGTGCCAGCAGCTTAGCTGAAACGAGTTTTGGGGGAAATGAGCAGTTCTTC. It yields the protein CASSLAETSFGGNEQFF.

This clone was seen more than once but under ten times. The rearrangement joins TRBV6-5 to TRBJ2-5; D is unclear. V shed 0 bases and J shed 7 bases, with 3 bases lying between them. Germline lookup yields CDR1 MNHEY and CDR2 SVGAGI. CDR3 length: 11 amino acids. The chain's CDR3 is CASSYSGTQYF. The CDR3 DNA sequence: TGTGCCAGCAGTTACTCGGGGACCCAGTACTTC.

This clone appeared a few times. This rearrangement joins TRBV14 to TRBJ2-4; 8 bases match TRBD2. The ends lost 4 bases at V and 7 bases at J; junction bases unmatched: 6. Germline CDR1 SGHDN, CDR2 FVKESK. This CDR3 is 14 amino acids long. The CDR3 bases are TGTGCCAGCAGCCGTGGCGGGGGGCGGAACATTCAGTACTTC. Protein sequence: CASSRGGGRNIQYF.

Note on this clone: One end of the junction does not line up with germline, which may come from a read error. This chain joins TRBV7-2 and TRBJ2-5, with no clear D. The CDR3 is 11 amino acids. Germline values: CDR1 SGHTA, CDR2 FQGNSA. DNA of the CDR3: TGTGCCAGCAGCTTAGTAGAGATCCAGTACTTC. This codes for CASSLVEIQYF. Supplemented by reference TRBV7-2 and TRBJ2-5, the full variable domain reads GAGVSQSPSNKVTEKGKDVELRCDPISGHTALYWYRQSLGQGLEFLIYFQGNSAPDKSGLPSDRFSAERTGGSVSTLTIQRTQQEDSAVYLCASSLVEIQYFGPGTRLLVL.

In this sample, this clone turned up a few times. The chain uses TRBV6-5 and TRBJ2-3; D ambiguous. V lost 2 bases, J lost 2 bases, and 14 bases lay in between. This CDR3 comprises 16 residues. Looked up from germline, CDR1 is MNHEY and CDR2 is SVGAGI. Written as DNA, the CDR3 is TGTGCCAGCAGTTACACGTCCGAAGCTTACACAGATACGCAGTATTTT. Its translation is CASSYTSEAYTDTQYF.

The genes are TRBV7-2 and TRBJ1-1; D remains unclear. The length of the CDR3 is 14 residues. Deletions cut 3 bases from V and 4 bases from J, with 12 bases between. Germline-derived CDR1 and CDR2 are SGHTA and FQGNSA. DNA for the CDR3: TGTGCCAGCAGCTTCGGCTCGATGGGCACTGAAGCTTTCTTT. Its protein is CASSFGSMGTEAFF.

This chain joins TRBV7-9 and TRBJ2-3; 9 bases are shared with TRBD2. J lost 1 base, V lost 5 bases, and 10 bases had no gene match. CDR1 SEHNR and CDR2 FQNEAQ come from the germline V gene (reference sequence). The length of the CDR3 is 17 residues. Here the CDR3 reads CASSPSRGGRGTDTQYF. In DNA form, the CDR3 reads TGTGCCAGCAGCCCATCAAGGGGCGGGAGGGGCACAGATACGCAGTATTTT.

The chain combines TRBV30 with TRBJ2-5, with D maybe TRBD1 (5 bases). V lost 3 bases and J 2 bases, leaving 19 bases between the germline ends. CDR3 length equals 16 residues. Germline lookup yields CDR1 GTSNPN and CDR2 SVGIG (reference sequence). DNA for the CDR3: TGTGCCTGGAGGACGTTCCTGGGCAGGGCTCAAGAGACCCAGTACTTC. This gives the protein CAWRTFLGRAQETQYF. Variable domain in full (rest from reference TRBV30 and TRBJ2-5): SQTIHQWPATLVQPVGSPLSLECTVEGTSNPNLYWYRQAAGRGLQLLFYSVGIGQISSEVPQNLSASRPQDRQFILSSKKLLLSDSGFYLCAWRTFLGRAQETQYFGPGTRLLVL.